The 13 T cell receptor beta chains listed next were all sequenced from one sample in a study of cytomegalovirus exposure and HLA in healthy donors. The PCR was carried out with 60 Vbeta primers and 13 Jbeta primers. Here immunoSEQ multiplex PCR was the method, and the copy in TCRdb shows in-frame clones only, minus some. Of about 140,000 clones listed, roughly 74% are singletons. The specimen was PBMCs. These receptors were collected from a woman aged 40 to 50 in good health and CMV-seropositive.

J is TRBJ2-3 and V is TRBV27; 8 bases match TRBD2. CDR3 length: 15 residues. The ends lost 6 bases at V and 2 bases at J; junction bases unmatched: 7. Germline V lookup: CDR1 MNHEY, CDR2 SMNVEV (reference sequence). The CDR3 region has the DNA TGTGCCAGCAGGCCCTTAGCGGGACCCACAGATACGCAGTATTTT. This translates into CASRPLAGPTDTQYF.

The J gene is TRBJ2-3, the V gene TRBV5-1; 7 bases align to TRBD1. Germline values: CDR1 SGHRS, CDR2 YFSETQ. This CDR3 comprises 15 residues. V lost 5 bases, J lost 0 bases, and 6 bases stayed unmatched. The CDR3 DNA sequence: TGCGCCAGCAGAATAGAGGGGGCTAGCACAGATACGCAGTATTTT. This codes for CASRIEGASTDTQYF.

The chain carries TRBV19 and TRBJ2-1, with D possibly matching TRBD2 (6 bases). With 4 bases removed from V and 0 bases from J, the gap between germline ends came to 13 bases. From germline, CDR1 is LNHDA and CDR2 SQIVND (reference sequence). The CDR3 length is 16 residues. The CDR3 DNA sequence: TGTGCCAGTAGTACTGATAGCGGAGGCTCCTACAATGAGCAGTTCTTC. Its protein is CASSTDSGGSYNEQFF.

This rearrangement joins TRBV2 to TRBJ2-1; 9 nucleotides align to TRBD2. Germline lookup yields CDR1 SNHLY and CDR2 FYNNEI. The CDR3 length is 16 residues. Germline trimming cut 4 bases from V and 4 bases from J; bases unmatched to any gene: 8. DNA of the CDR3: TGTGCCAGCAGTGGAACTCTAGCGGGGCATTACAATGAGCAGTTCTTC. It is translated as CASSGTLAGHYNEQFF.

CDR3 amino acids: CASSQGGPQHF. The CDR3 DNA follows: TGTGCCAGTAGTCAAGGGGGGCCCCAGCATTTT. The chain is built from TRBV19 and TRBJ1-5; D is perhaps TRBD1 (6 bases). V lost 5 bases and J 9 bases, leaving 8 bases between the germline ends. The germline CDR1 and CDR2 sequences are LNHDA and SQIVND (reference sequence). The CDR3 consists of 11 residues.

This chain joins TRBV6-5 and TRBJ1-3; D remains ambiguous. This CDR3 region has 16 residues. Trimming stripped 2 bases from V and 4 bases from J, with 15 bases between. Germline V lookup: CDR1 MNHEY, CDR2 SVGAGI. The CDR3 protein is CASSYRSPFHGNTIYF. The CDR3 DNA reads TGTGCCAGCAGTTACAGGAGCCCGTTCCACGGAAACACCATATATTTT.

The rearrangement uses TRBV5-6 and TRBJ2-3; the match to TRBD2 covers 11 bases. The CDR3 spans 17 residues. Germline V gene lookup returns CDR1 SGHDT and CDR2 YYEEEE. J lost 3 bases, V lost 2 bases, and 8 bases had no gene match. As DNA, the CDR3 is TGTGCCAGCAGCTTTAGCGGGAGGGCCAGTGGTACAGATACGCAGTATTTT. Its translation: CASSFSGRASGTDTQYF.

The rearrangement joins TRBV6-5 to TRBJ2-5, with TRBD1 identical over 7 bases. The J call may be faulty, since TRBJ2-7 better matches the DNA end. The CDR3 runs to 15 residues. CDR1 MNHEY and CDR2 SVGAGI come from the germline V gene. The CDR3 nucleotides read TGTGCCAGCAGTAGGCAGGGACAGTTGACCTACGAGCAGTACTTC. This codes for CASSRQGQLTYEQYF.

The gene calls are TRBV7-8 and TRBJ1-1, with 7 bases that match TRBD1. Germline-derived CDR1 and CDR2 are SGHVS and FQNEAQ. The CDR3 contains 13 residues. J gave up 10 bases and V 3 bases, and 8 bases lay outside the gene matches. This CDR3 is CASSFQGGRRAFF. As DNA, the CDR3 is TGTGCCAGCAGCTTCCAGGGGGGAAGGCGAGCTTTCTTT.

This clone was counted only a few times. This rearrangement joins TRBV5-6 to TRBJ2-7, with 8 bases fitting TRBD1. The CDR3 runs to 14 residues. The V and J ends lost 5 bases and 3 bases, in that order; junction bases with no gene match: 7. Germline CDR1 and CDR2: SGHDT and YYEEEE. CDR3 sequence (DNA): TGTGCCAGCAGTCGAGGACAGGGTCTCTACGAGCAGTACTTC. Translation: CASSRGQGLYEQYF.

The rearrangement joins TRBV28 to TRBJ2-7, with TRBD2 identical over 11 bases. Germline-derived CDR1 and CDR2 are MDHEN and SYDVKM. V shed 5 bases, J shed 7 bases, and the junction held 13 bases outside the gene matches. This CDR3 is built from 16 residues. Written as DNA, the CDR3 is TGTGCCAGCAGTCCCCCCCATACTAGCGGGAGAGGTGAGCAGTACTTC. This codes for CASSPPHTSGRGEQYF.

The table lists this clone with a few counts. DNA of the CDR3: TGTGCCAGCAGCTTCGGACAGGGTCGTACTGAAGCTTTCTTT. Translation gives CASSFGQGRTEAFF. V gene TRBV11-3 combines with J gene TRBJ1-1; TRBD1 matches at 8 bases. The CDR3 runs 14 residues. The V and J ends lost 3 bases and 5 bases, in that order; junction bases with no gene match: 5. CDR1 is SGHNT, CDR2 YENEEA, per germline.

The CDR3: CASSLAQARNQPQHF. CDR3 sequence (DNA): TGTGCCAGCAGCTTAGCACAGGCCCGGAATCAGCCCCAGCATTTT. The chain has TRBV7-8 and TRBJ1-5; perhaps TRBD1 as D (5 bases). This CDR3 contains 15 residues. The V end lost 0 bases, the J end lost 4 bases, and 10 bases lay between the germline ends. Germline assignment: CDR1 SGHVS and CDR2 FQNEAQ.